These 19 T cell receptor beta chains were all obtained from the same sample, sequenced in a study of T-cell memory formation after mild COVID-19 (dated by TCRdb to the early 2020s). The library came from 5' RACE. Sequencing was carried out with an Illumina NovaSeq 6000. Through fastp at Q25 and MiXCR, TCRdb rebuilt clones from the public reads, retaining in-frame beta chains. Every CDR3 protein is listed once, alongside the most common genes and DNA of its rows. The sample data list under 300,000 distinct CDR3 sequences, and around 17% of these were observed just once. The ten largest clonotypes hold around 3.8% of the sample. Sequenced: PBMCs or a T cell subset sorted from them (not recorded which). Every receptor here comes from a man younger than 30 who had mild COVID-19 (a few samples of this study predate the infection). The sample titles of this study are shuffled in the database, so cell type and time point are left out; the donor was told from shared clones.

This clonotype was recorded many times. The rearrangement links TRBV7-2 to TRBJ2-3; 12 nucleotides align to TRBD2. The CDR3 runs to 16 residues. Germline CDR1 is SGHTA and CDR2 is FQGNSA. The J segment lost 0 bases and the V segment lost 5 bases, leaving 3 bases of the junction unmatched. The CDR3, as DNA: TGTGCCAGCAGCACTAGCGGGGGGCCTAGCACAGATACGCAGTATTTT. This sequence encodes CASSTSGGPSTDTQYF.

The table lists this clonotype with a few counts. This chain connects TRBV24-1 to TRBJ1-5; TRBD1 might be the D (6 bases). Trimming removed 10 bases from V and 4 bases from J, with 16 bases in between. Germline values: CDR1 KGHDR, CDR2 SFDVKD. This CDR3 is 14 amino acids long. This chain's CDR3 is CATPGARGNQPQHF. The DNA for the CDR3 is TGTGCCACTCCAGGGGCAAGGGGTAATCAGCCCCAGCATTTT.

This clonotype turned up a few times. The V call is TRBV29-1, the J call TRBJ1-4; no clear D. With 5 bases removed from V and 8 bases from J, the gap between germline ends came to 9 bases. Germline values: CDR1 SQVTM, CDR2 ANQGSEA. The CDR3 consists of 11 residues. CDR3 protein: CSVLVGEKLFF. The CDR3 region has the DNA TGCAGCGTTCTCGTGGGGGAAAAACTGTTTTTT.

The chain carries TRBV2 and TRBJ2-1, with TRBD2 matching over 11 bases. Germline V gene lookup returns CDR1 SNHLY and CDR2 FYNNEI. This CDR3 has 15 residues. V trimming: 4 bases; J trimming: 6 bases; junction bases outside the gene matches: 5. The CDR3 protein is CASSVRSGGANEQFF. DNA of the CDR3: TGTGCCAGCAGTGTACGTAGCGGGGGGGCCAATGAGCAGTTCTTC.

This clonotype was seen more than once but under ten times. For the CDR3, the DNA is TGCAGCGTCGGGACAGCCTTTAGCACAGATACGCAGTATTTT. This translates into CSVGTAFSTDTQYF. The chain employs TRBV29-1 and TRBJ2-3; TRBD1 agrees at 7 bases. Germline V lookup: CDR1 SQVTM, CDR2 ANQGSEA. Trimming at V came to 6 bases and at J to 0 bases, leaving 6 bases not matched to a gene. The CDR3 has 14 residues.

This clonotype was observed at least ten times. V usage is TRBV5-1 and J usage is TRBJ1-3; TRBD1 might be the D (5 bases). CDR1 SGHRS and CDR2 YFSETQ come from the germline V gene. The V end lost 0 bases, the J end lost 4 bases, and 14 bases lay between the germline ends. This CDR3 contains 16 residues. CDR3 residues: CASSLDPGYTGNTIYF. DNA of the CDR3: TGCGCCAGCAGCTTGGACCCAGGGTATACCGGAAACACCATATATTTT.

The chain employs TRBV2 and TRBJ1-5, with TRBD1 matching 8 bases. This CDR3 has 14 residues. Germline V lookup: CDR1 SNHLY, CDR2 FYNNEI. V lost 8 bases, J lost 7 bases, and 10 bases stayed unmatched. The CDR3 nucleotides are TGTGCCAGCGGGAAGACAGGGGTCAGACAGCCCCAGCATTTT. It specifies CASGKTGVRQPQHF.

The rearrangement joins TRBV6-2 or TRBV6-3 to TRBJ1-2; tentatively, D is TRBD1 (6 bases). Per the germline V gene, CDR1 is MNHEY and CDR2 is SVGEGT. The CDR3 has 12 amino acids. Trimming stripped 2 bases from V and 10 bases from J, with 11 bases between. CDR3 sequence: CASSYEGDTYTF. The CDR3 DNA reads as TGTGCCAGCAGTTACGAGGGGGATACCTACACCTTC.

V gene TRBV10-3 combines with J gene TRBJ2-1, with D unclear. V lost 4 bases and J 3 bases, leaving 7 bases between the germline ends. The germline V gene encodes CDR1 ENHRY and CDR2 SYGVKD. This CDR3 is built from 13 residues. CDR3 sequence reads: CAISATLYNEQFF. CDR3 in DNA: TGTGCCATCAGTGCGACACTCTACAATGAGCAGTTCTTC.

This clonotype was observed at least ten times. Germline is not matched at one junction end, which may reflect a read error. The CDR3 protein is CASSSRAGGPVF. In DNA form, the CDR3 reads TGTGCCAGCAGCTCGCGAGCGGGGGGGCCGGTCTTC. The chain recombines TRBV7-9 with TRBJ2-1; TRBD2 matches at 10 bases. The CDR3 is 12 residues long. The germline V gene encodes CDR1 SEHNR and CDR2 FQNEAQ (reference sequence).

This clonotype came up a few times. The V and J genes are TRBV7-2 and TRBJ1-1; maybe TRBD1 (5 bases). V lost 5 bases, J lost 3 bases, and 19 bases lay in between. Germline assignment: CDR1 SGHTA and CDR2 FQGNSA. The CDR3 runs 16 residues. CDR3: CASSPRPYLGDTEAFF. CDR3 in DNA: TGTGCCAGCAGCCCAAGGCCCTACTTGGGGGACACTGAAGCTTTCTTT.

This rearrangement joins TRBV18 to TRBJ2-1; D perhaps matches TRBD2 (6 bases). The V gene's germline CDR1 is KGHSH and CDR2 LQKENI. This CDR3 comprises 15 residues. Trimming cost V 0 bases and J 3 bases, with 9 bases left between them. The CDR3 nucleotides read TGTGCCAGCTCACCACCTAGGACTAACTACAATGAGCAGTTCTTC. It translates to CASSPPRTNYNEQFF. The full variable domain, completed using reference TRBV18 and TRBJ2-1, is NAGVMQNPRHLVRRRGQEARLRCSPMKGHSHVYWYRQLPEEGLKFMVYLQKENIIDESGMPKERFSAEFPKEGPSILRIQQVVRGDSAAYFCASSPPRTNYNEQFFGPGTRLTVL.

The chain employs TRBV5-4 and TRBJ1-2, with TRBD1 as a possible D gene (5 bases). Trimming cost V 5 bases and J 1 base, with 18 bases left between them. Germline V gene sequence: CDR1 SGHNT, CDR2 YYREEE (reference sequence). The CDR3 has 16 amino acids. The CDR3 sequence is CASRIGTGAVNYGYTF. CDR3 coding DNA: TGTGCCAGCAGGATTGGGACGGGAGCTGTTAACTATGGCTACACCTTC. Together with reference TRBV5-4 and TRBJ1-2, the CDR3 gives the full variable domain: ETGVTQSPTHLIKTRGQQVTLRCSSQSGHNTVSWYQQALGQGPQFIFQYYREEENGRGNFPPRFSGLQFPNYSSELNVNALELDDSALYLCASRIGTGAVNYGYTFGSGTRLTVV.

The chain is built from TRBV29-1 and TRBJ2-5, with 12 nucleotides matching TRBD2. This CDR3 has 16 residues. J was trimmed by 2 bases and V by 4 bases; bases with no gene match: 8. In germline, CDR1 is SQVTM, CDR2 ANQGSEA. The CDR3 DNA reads as TGCAGCGTTGTCGTCGCTAGCGGGGGGGCGCAAGAGACCCAGTACTTC. This gives the protein CSVVVASGGAQETQYF.

The chain has TRBV10-3 and TRBJ2-1; weak D call: TRBD2 (6 bases). CDR1 and CDR2 (germline): ENHRY, SYGVKD. The CDR3 has 13 residues. The ends were cut back, 9 bases at V and 6 bases at J, with 15 bases in the middle. CDR3 residues: CAMGLAGSNEQFF. DNA of the CDR3: TGTGCCATGGGACTGGCGGGTAGCAATGAGCAGTTCTTC.

The chain recombines TRBV24-1 with TRBJ2-2, with D unclear. V was trimmed by 5 bases and J by 4 bases, leaving 10 bases between them. Germline CDR1 and CDR2: KGHDR and SFDVKD. CDR3 length equals 14 residues. CDR3 protein: CATSGETSTGELFF. The CDR3 region has the DNA TGTGCCACCAGTGGGGAAACAAGCACCGGGGAGCTGTTTTTT.

This clonotype was seen more than once but under ten times. The chain employs TRBV15 and TRBJ2-7; D call uncertain. The CDR3 covers 12 residues. V dropped 0 bases and J dropped 4 bases, with 4 bases sitting between them. Germline values: CDR1 LNHNV, CDR2 YYDKDF (reference sequence). The CDR3 bases are TGTGCCACCAGCAGAGATGGTTACGAGCAGTACTTC. It encodes CATSRDGYEQYF.

This clonotype was observed a handful of times. This chain joins TRBV20-1 and TRBJ2-3; TRBD2 aligns across 8 bases. The CDR3 length is 16 residues. Germline V gene sequence: CDR1 DFQATT, CDR2 SNEGSKA (reference sequence). V shed 3 bases and J 1 base; nucleotides not matched to a gene: 9. The CDR3 coding sequence is TGCAGTGCTAGCGCTGGTGGGCGGGGGGGCACAGATACGCAGTATTTT. Translating it yields CSASAGGRGGTDTQYF.

This clonotype was detected a few times. The chain joins TRBV10-3 to TRBJ2-3; D assignment may be TRBD1 or TRBD2 (6 bases each). CDR1 is ENHRY and CDR2 is SYGVKD in the germline V gene. Trimming removed 6 bases from V and 3 bases from J, with 13 bases in between. The CDR3 is 14 amino acids. CDR3 sequence: CAIRGGGGTDTQYF. CDR3 nucleotides: TGTGCCATCAGAGGTGGAGGGGGGACAGATACGCAGTATTTT.